The rows below give T cell receptor beta chains drawn from one sample of a study of naive and memory T cell subsets. TCRdb fed the UMI-ligation and nested PCR reads into MiXCR, producing one record per CDR3 protein. The data show more than 100,000 distinct CDR3 sequences, 35% to 40% seen once. Sequencing was done on a sample of central memory CD4+ T cells from blood. The receptors shown here come from a human donor in good health. Each CDR3 is given with its conserved first and last residue. Each record gives: J gene, V gene, clone size, D gene, CDR3 protein, CDR3 DNA. D genes are given only for firm matches. Size values are once, few and many counts, or a class for expanded clones, and some rows have none.

>TRBJ2-1|TRBV11-2|.|.
CASSLVSSVRNEQFF
TGTGCCAGCAGCCTTGTATCAAGTGTACGTAATGAGCAGTTCTTC
>TRBJ1-1|TRBV10-3|.|TRBD1
CAISTTGAQNTEAFF
TGTGCCATCAGTACTACAGGGGCTCAGAACACTGAAGCTTTCTTT
>TRBJ2-1|TRBV5-6|few|TRBD2
CASSYRVAGKNEQFF
TGTGCCAGCAGCTATCGAGTAGCGGGAAAAAATGAGCAGTTCTTC
>TRBJ1-5|TRBV29-1|.|.
CSVGTVQPQHF
TGCAGCGTTGGGACAGTTCAGCCCCAGCATTTT
>TRBJ2-7|TRBV28|.|TRBD2
CASSTGGRYEQYF
TGTGCCAGCAGTACGGGAGGTCGTTACGAGCAGTACTTC
>TRBJ2-5|TRBV7-3|.|.
CASSLFHGLQETQYF
TGTGCCAGCAGCTTATTTCACGGACTACAAGAGACCCAGTACTTC
>TRBJ1-5|TRBV18|.|.
CASSPEERGNQPQHF
TGTGCCAGCTCACCAGAGGAAAGAGGGAATCAGCCCCAGCATTTT
>TRBJ2-6|TRBV2|few|TRBD1
CASQGAGANVLTF
TGTGCCAGCCAGGGGGCTGGGGCCAACGTCCTGACTTTC
>TRBJ2-2|TRBV20-1|.|TRBD2
CSARALAGVTNTGELFF
TGCAGTGCTAGAGCGCTAGCGGGAGTGACGAACACCGGGGAGCTGTTTTTT
>TRBJ1-1|TRBV20-1|few|TRBD1
CSAQQTGEGEAFF
TGCAGTGCCCAACAGACAGGGGAGGGTGAAGCTTTCTTT
>TRBJ2-2|TRBV3-1|.|TRBD2
CASSRQGRENTGELFF
TGTGCCAGCAGTCGACAAGGGAGGGAGAACACCGGGGAGCTGTTTTTT
>TRBJ1-5|TRBV29-1|.|TRBD1
CSVGDRKNQPQHF
TGCAGCGTTGGGGACAGAAAAAATCAGCCCCAGCATTTT
>TRBJ2-3|TRBV28|few|.
CASSSPVYTQYF
TGTGCCAGCAGTTCTCCGGTATATACGCAGTATTTT
>TRBJ1-4|TRBV2|.|.
CSSSGGISISEKLFF
TGTTCCAGCAGTGGGGGAATCTCAATTAGTGAAAAACTGTTTTTT
>TRBJ2-4|TRBV20-1|.|TRBD2
CSARGGGTSGSALAKNIQYF
TGCAGTGCTAGAGGGGGAGGGACTAGCGGGAGTGCTCTAGCCAAAAACATTCAGTACTTC